The T cell receptor beta chain under discussion was sequenced for a study of T cells after yellow fever vaccination. Findings and limits, study-wide: Just a small share of clonotypes turned up in the CD4 compartment as well as the CD8 compartment. Peaking faster, on day 5 versus 15, the secondary response was nonetheless weaker. Reappearance after the booster was seen for most primary-vaccination clones, at 95% to 96% CD4 and 80% to 90% CD8.

On this clonotype itself: Its antigen is not known.

As TCR cDNA was made by 5'RACE template switching, a universal primer site and UMIs were added. TCRdb processed the 5' RACE reads anew with MiXCR; each CDR3 protein has one entry. This sample yields 610,000 or so distinct CDR3 sequences, of which 9% to 15% are seen a single time; about 16% belongs to the top ten. Germline assignment: CDR1 SNHLY and CDR2 FYNNEI. Germline trimming cut 8 bases from V and 6 bases from J; bases unmatched to any gene: 15. The CDR3 runs to 16 residues. This TCR derives from a man between 25 and 39 years old who received the YFV17D yellow fever vaccine. The chain has TRBV2 and TRBJ2-3; 9 bases align to TRBD1. Sample: PBMCs, taken on the day of the yellow fever booster vaccination. The CDR3: CASLSSGTGIPDTQYF. The CDR3 DNA is TGTGCCAGCCTCTCCTCCGGGACAGGGATTCCGGATACGCAGTATTTT.